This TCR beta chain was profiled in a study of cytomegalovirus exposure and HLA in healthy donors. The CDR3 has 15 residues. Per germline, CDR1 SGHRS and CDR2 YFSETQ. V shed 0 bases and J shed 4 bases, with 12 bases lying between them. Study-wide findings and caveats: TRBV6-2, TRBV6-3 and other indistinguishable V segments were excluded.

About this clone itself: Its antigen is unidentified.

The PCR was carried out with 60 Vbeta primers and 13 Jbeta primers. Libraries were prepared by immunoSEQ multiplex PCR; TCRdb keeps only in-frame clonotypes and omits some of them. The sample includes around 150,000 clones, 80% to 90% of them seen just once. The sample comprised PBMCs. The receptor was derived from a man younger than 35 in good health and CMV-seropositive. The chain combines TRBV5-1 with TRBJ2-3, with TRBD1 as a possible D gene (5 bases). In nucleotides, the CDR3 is TGCGCCAGCAGCTTGGAAGGGGTAATGGCAGATACGCAGTATTTT. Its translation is CASSLEGVMADTQYF.